The 31 T cell receptor beta chains below were found in one sample sequenced in a study of shared clonotypes between healthy human individuals. Profiled with immunoSEQ multiplex PCR; TCRdb holds only in-frame clones, not every one. This table holds about 340,000 clones, 73% found once. The sequenced material came from memory CD4+ T cells sorted from blood. Subset here: CD45RA-negative fraction. The receptors were gathered from a man in his thirties or forties in good health.

The chain recombines TRBV5-1 with TRBJ2-7; 8 bases line up with TRBD1. After removal of 3 bases from V and 3 bases from J, the junction contained 11 bases not matched to a gene. This CDR3 spans 16 amino acids. Per the germline V gene, CDR1 is SGHRS and CDR2 is YFSETQ. The CDR3 nucleotides read TGCGCCAGCAGCTCCGTAGACAGGGGAAACGACTACGAGCAGTACTTC. Protein sequence: CASSSVDRGNDYEQYF.

This clone has more than one count but fewer than ten. The rearrangement joins TRBV7-2 to TRBJ2-6, with unresolved D. Germline-derived CDR1 and CDR2 are SGHTA and FQGNSA. CDR3 size: 13 residues. Trimming removed 1 base at V and 12 bases at J, with 10 bases between. For the CDR3, the DNA is TGTGCCAGCAGCTTAGTCTCTAGGTCCGTCCTGACTTTC. The encoded protein is CASSLVSRSVLTF.

To note about this clone: Its ends do not fully match the called genes, so a read error is possible. The same CDR3 also results from other DNA sequences found in this sample. V gene TRBV11-2 combines with J gene TRBJ2-3, with TRBD2 as a possible D gene (6 bases). The CDR3 totals 15 residues. CDR1 is SGHAT, CDR2 FQNNGV, per germline. CDR3 protein: CASSLRGTSTDTQYF. The CDR3 DNA is TGCGCCAGCAGCTTAAGAGGGACTAGCACAGATACGCAGTATTTT.

The chain combines TRBV7-2 with TRBJ1-1, with D perhaps TRBD1 (5 bases). CDR1 and CDR2 (germline): SGHTA, FQGNSA. The CDR3 is 18 amino acids. V was cut by 1 base and J by 1 base, with 19 bases left in between. CDR3 sequence (DNA): TGTGCCAGCAGCTTAGGACCGGGACTGAAGTATAGGAACACTGAAGCTTTCTTT. It specifies CASSLGPGLKYRNTEAFF.

This chain connects TRBV28 to TRBJ2-4; D remains ambiguous. CDR1 is MDHEN and CDR2 is SYDVKM in the germline V gene. With 2 bases removed from V and 0 bases from J, the gap between germline ends came to 5 bases. The CDR3 spans 14 residues. Here the CDR3 reads CASSLPVAKNIQYF. The CDR3 DNA reads as TGTGCCAGCAGTTTACCAGTAGCCAAAAACATTCAGTACTTC.

The rearrangement joins TRBV29-1 to TRBJ2-1; D remains ambiguous. The CDR3 extends over 12 amino acids. Germline CDR1 SQVTM, CDR2 ANQGSEA. V gave up 4 bases and J gave up 8 bases, with 12 bases separating them. The CDR3 spells CSVVYTFYEQFF. The CDR3 DNA reads as TGCAGCGTTGTGTACACTTTTTATGAGCAGTTCTTC.

The sample holds one count of this clone. This likely stems from a read error, as it lies one base from a far larger clone. At the DNA level, this CDR3 is encoded by other sequences in the same sample as well. The chain recombines TRBV5-1 with TRBJ2-3, with no clear D. The CDR3 spans 12 residues. The germline V gene encodes CDR1 SGHRS and CDR2 YFSETQ. V gave up 2 bases and J gave up 4 bases, with 5 bases separating them. The CDR3 sequence is CASSLSSDTQYF. In nucleotides, the CDR3 is TGCGCCAGCAGCTTAAGTTCAGATACGCAGTATTTT.

The J gene is TRBJ2-1, the V gene TRBV7-8; 10 nucleotides match TRBD2. The J segment lost 6 bases and the V segment lost 2 bases, leaving 10 bases of the junction unmatched. Per the germline V gene, CDR1 is SGHVS and CDR2 is FQNEAQ. The CDR3 runs to 17 residues. CDR3 nucleotide sequence: TGTGCCAGCAGCTTATGGCTAGCGGGAGCGGTAAGCAATGAGCAGTTCTTC. Translated: CASSLWLAGAVSNEQFF.

The V call is TRBV10-3, the J call TRBJ1-2; TRBD1 might be the D (5 bases). The CDR3 spans 14 residues. The germline V gene encodes CDR1 ENHRY and CDR2 SYGVKD. V dropped 2 bases and J dropped 3 bases, with 10 bases sitting between them. The CDR3 DNA reads as TGTGCCATCAGTGAGGTCAGGGATTACTATGGCTACACCTTC. Translating gives CAISEVRDYYGYTF.

There are a few counts of this clone. This chain connects TRBV5-1 to TRBJ2-1; 12 bases match TRBD1. Germline V CDR1 and CDR2: SGHRS, YFSETQ. The CDR3 runs 16 residues. Trimming at V came to 4 bases and at J to 5 bases, leaving 7 bases not matched to a gene. DNA for the CDR3: TGCGCCAGCAGCCGCGGGGGACAGGGGGCTAACAATGAGCAGTTCTTC. Residues: CASSRGGQGANNEQFF.

The gene calls are TRBV5-1 and TRBJ2-2; D possibly corresponds to TRBD1 (7 bases). Per germline, CDR1 SGHRS and CDR2 YFSETQ. V was trimmed by 3 bases and J by 3 bases, leaving 18 bases between them. This CDR3 region has 17 residues. The CDR3 region is CASSSNPGGGDTGELFF. The CDR3, as DNA: TGCGCCAGCAGCTCAAACCCAGGGGGAGGAGACACCGGGGAGCTGTTTTTT.

This clone showed up just once. V gene TRBV7-9 combines with J gene TRBJ2-1; TRBD2 matches at 10 bases. Germline assignment: CDR1 SEHNR and CDR2 FQNEAQ (reference sequence). Losses at the gene ends were 3 bases for V and 0 bases for J; bases not matched to a gene: 8. The CDR3 is 18 residues long. CDR3 in DNA: TGTGCCAGCAGCTTGACGGGACTAGCGCCAAGCTCCTACAATGAGCAGTTCTTC. Translation: CASSLTGLAPSSYNEQFF.

The chain couples TRBV7-9 to TRBJ2-3; 9 nucleotides match TRBD2. Germline V gene lookup returns CDR1 SEHNR and CDR2 FQNEAQ (reference sequence). This CDR3 has 16 residues. V lost 5 bases and J lost 4; bases outside the gene matches: 10. The CDR3 region has the DNA TGTGCCAGCAGCAGAGTAGCGGGAGAATTCCCAGATACGCAGTATTTT. As protein: CASSRVAGEFPDTQYF.

This clone was seen just once. The chain recombines TRBV18 with TRBJ2-3; 7 bases fit TRBD2. Germline V gives CDR1 KGHSH, CDR2 LQKENI. This CDR3 comprises 16 residues. Trimming cost V 6 bases and J 1 base; bases outside gene matches: 10. The CDR3 loop is CASSPWAGAGTDTQYF. The CDR3 bases are TGTGCCAGCTCTCCTTGGGCGGGAGCAGGCACAGATACGCAGTATTTT.

This clone was recorded many times. Other nucleotide sequences in the sample specify the same CDR3. The rearrangement links TRBV7-2 to TRBJ1-4; 7 bases line up with TRBD1. This CDR3 comprises 14 residues. V lost 5 bases and J lost 5; bases outside the gene matches: 5. Germline CDR1 is SGHTA and CDR2 is FQGNSA. CDR3 region: CASSPGGANEKLFF. CDR3 bases: TGTGCCAGCAGCCCAGGGGGAGCGAATGAAAAACTGTTTTTT.

This clone came up once. The V gene is TRBV28, the J gene TRBJ2-1; D remains unclear. The CDR3 is 12 residues long. Germline CDR1 is MDHEN and CDR2 is SYDVKM. V lost 2 bases to trimming and J lost 3 bases, with 2 bases between them. CDR3 protein: CASSLNYNEQFF. The CDR3 coding sequence is TGTGCCAGCAGTTTAAACTACAATGAGCAGTTCTTC.

The CDR3: CASTPTGGVYGYTF. The CDR3 DNA reads TGTGCCAGCACGCCGACAGGGGGCGTCTATGGCTACACCTTC. The J gene is TRBJ1-2, the V gene TRBV6-1, with 10 nucleotides matching TRBD1. The CDR3 sequence is 14 residues long. V dropped 7 bases and J dropped 4; count of bases not matched to a gene: 6. CDR1 is MNHNS and CDR2 is SASEGT in the germline V gene.

The chain links TRBV13 to TRBJ2-1; 13 nucleotides match TRBD2. Germline CDR1 PRHDT, CDR2 FYEKMQ (reference sequence). V dropped 2 bases and J dropped 8; count of bases not matched to a gene: 6. This CDR3 contains 16 residues. CDR3 amino acids: CASSLLRTSGSDEQFF. Here the CDR3 DNA reads TGTGCCAGCAGCTTACTAAGGACTAGCGGGAGTGATGAGCAGTTCTTC.

V and J are TRBV7-9 and TRBJ2-7; D not resolved. The length of the CDR3 is 15 residues. Per germline, CDR1 SEHNR and CDR2 FQNEAQ (reference sequence). V dropped 2 bases and J dropped 5 bases, with 16 bases sitting between them. The CDR3 DNA follows: TGTGCCAGCAGCTTATCCGGTGGCGGAGCCAACGAGCAGTACTTC. Protein sequence: CASSLSGGGANEQYF.

The CDR3 sequence is CASRASGSHEQFF. CDR3 coding DNA: TGTGCCAGCAGGGCTAGCGGGAGCCATGAGCAGTTCTTC. This chain uses TRBV7-9 with TRBJ2-1, with 10 bases matching TRBD2. The V gene's germline CDR1 is SEHNR and CDR2 FQNEAQ (reference sequence). The CDR3 runs to 13 residues. V lost 6 bases and J lost 8; bases outside the gene matches: 4. Looking up the rest from reference TRBV7-9 and TRBJ2-1 gives the full variable domain: DTGVSQNPRHKITKRGQNVTFRCDPISEHNRLYWYRQTLGQGPEFLTYFQNEAQLEKSRLLSDRFSAERPKGSFSTLEIQRTEQGDSAMYLCASRASGSHEQFFGPGTRLTVL.

The chain is built from TRBV11-3 and TRBJ2-5; D is tentatively TRBD1 or TRBD2 (5 bases each). Deletions cut 2 bases from V and 1 base from J, with 8 bases between. CDR1 is SGHNT and CDR2 is YENEEA in the germline V gene. The CDR3 runs 14 residues. The CDR3 sequence: CASSLRGTQETQYF. The DNA of the CDR3 is TGTGCCAGCAGCTTACGAGGGACCCAAGAGACCCAGTACTTC.

This clone was seen a handful of times. The CDR3 loop is CASSADLFREQFF. As DNA, the CDR3 is TGTGCCAGCAGCGCGGACTTGTTTCGAGAGCAGTTCTTC. This chain links TRBV5-4 with TRBJ2-1; weak D call: TRBD2 (5 bases). V was pared by 4 bases and J by 10 bases, with 15 bases between. CDR3 length equals 13 residues. CDR1 and CDR2 from the germline V gene are SGHNT and YYREEE (reference sequence).

The chain links TRBV5-6 to TRBJ1-2; D unresolved. The CDR3 sequence is 15 residues long. CDR1 and CDR2 (germline): SGHDT, YYEEEE. Trimming removed 4 bases from V and 8 bases from J, with 21 bases in between. CDR3 coding DNA: TGTGCCAGCAGCGCTGGGGTCCCGGGCTCGGACGGCTACACCTTC. Protein product: CASSAGVPGSDGYTF.

This chain joins TRBV28 and TRBJ1-5, with D perhaps matching TRBD1 (6 bases). With 4 bases removed from V and 3 bases from J, the gap between germline ends came to 10 bases. The V gene's germline CDR1 is MDHEN and CDR2 SYDVKM. The CDR3 spans 14 residues. The CDR3 sequence: CASSSTGINQPQHF. The CDR3 DNA reads TGTGCCAGCAGTTCTACAGGGATCAATCAGCCCCAGCATTTT.

The chain has TRBV7-3 and TRBJ1-2; possibly TRBD1 for D (5 bases). Germline V gene lookup returns CDR1 SGHTA and CDR2 FQGTGA. The CDR3 extends over 14 amino acids. With 1 base removed from V and 5 bases from J, the gap between germline ends came to 11 bases. The CDR3 DNA follows: TGTGCCAGCAGCTTAAATCAGGGACGGTATGGCTACACCTTC. Translation gives CASSLNQGRYGYTF.

The chain has TRBV7-9 and TRBJ1-2; 7 bases match TRBD1. Germline V gene data show CDR1 as SEHNR and CDR2 as FQNEAQ (reference sequence). CDR3 length: 15 residues. Trimming cost V 1 base and J 2 bases; bases outside gene matches: 4. Here the CDR3 DNA reads TGTGCCAGCAGCTTAGGAGACAGGGCCAACTATGGCTACACCTTC. Amino acids: CASSLGDRANYGYTF.

The gene calls are TRBV30 and TRBJ1-6; the match to TRBD1 covers 8 bases. The CDR3 sequence is 14 residues long. Germline lookup yields CDR1 GTSNPN and CDR2 SVGIG (reference sequence). Germline trimming cut 4 bases from V and 10 bases from J; bases unmatched to any gene: 9. CDR3 loop: CAWTGVPGGSPLHF. The CDR3 DNA reads as TGTGCCTGGACAGGGGTCCCAGGGGGCTCACCCCTCCACTTT.

Points on this clone: Mismatch with germline at one junction end may stem from a read error. The genes are TRBV19 and TRBJ2-2; 11 bases align to TRBD2. The CDR3 is 17 residues long. CDR1 is LNHDA and CDR2 is SQIVND in the germline V gene (reference sequence). The CDR3 here is CASIPSSGRWNTGELFF. CDR3 sequence (DNA): TGTGCGAGTATCCCTTCTAGCGGGAGGTGGAACACCGGGGAGCTGTTTTTT.

Many counts were recorded for this clone. At the DNA level, this CDR3 is encoded by other sequences in the same sample as well. The chain recombines TRBV6-6 with TRBJ2-1, with D tentatively TRBD1 (5 bases). The CDR3 spans 15 residues. Deletions cut 0 bases from V and 3 bases from J, with 9 bases between. Per germline, CDR1 MNHNY and CDR2 SVGAGI (reference sequence). Written as DNA, the CDR3 is TGTGCCAGCAGTTACTCCCCAGGGCTCTACAATGAGCAGTTCTTC. Residues: CASSYSPGLYNEQFF.

The V and J genes are TRBV11-2 and TRBJ1-3, with a weak D call TRBD1 (5 bases). Per the germline V gene, CDR1 is SGHAT and CDR2 is FQNNGV. V dropped 4 bases and J dropped 1 base, with 11 bases sitting between them. This CDR3 is built from 15 residues. CDR3 residues: CASSSLRVSGNTIYF. CDR3 in DNA: TGTGCCAGCAGCTCGCTCAGGGTATCTGGAAACACCATATATTTT.

This clone appeared many times. The genes are TRBV5-6 and TRBJ1-2; D may be TRBD1 (6 bases). Germline CDR1 reads SGHDT; CDR2 reads YYEEEE. The CDR3 runs to 16 residues. V gave up 6 bases and J gave up 2 bases, with 20 bases separating them. The CDR3 sequence is CASTSSGDIMNYGYTF. CDR3 nucleotides: TGTGCCAGCACGAGCTCGGGGGACATAATGAACTATGGCTACACCTTC.